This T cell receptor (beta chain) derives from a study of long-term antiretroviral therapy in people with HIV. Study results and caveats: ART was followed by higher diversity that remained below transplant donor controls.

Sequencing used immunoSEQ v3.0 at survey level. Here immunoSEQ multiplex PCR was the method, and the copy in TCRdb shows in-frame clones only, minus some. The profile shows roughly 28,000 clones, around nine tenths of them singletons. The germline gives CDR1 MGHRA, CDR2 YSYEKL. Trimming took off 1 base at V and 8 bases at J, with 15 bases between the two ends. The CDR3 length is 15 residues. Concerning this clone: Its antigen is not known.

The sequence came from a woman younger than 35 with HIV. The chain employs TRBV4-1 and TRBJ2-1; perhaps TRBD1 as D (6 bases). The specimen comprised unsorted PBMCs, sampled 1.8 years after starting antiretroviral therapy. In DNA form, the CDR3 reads TGCGCCAGCAGCCAAGTGCCAGGGGATAAGGATGAGCAGTTCTTC. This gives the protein CASSQVPGDKDEQFF.